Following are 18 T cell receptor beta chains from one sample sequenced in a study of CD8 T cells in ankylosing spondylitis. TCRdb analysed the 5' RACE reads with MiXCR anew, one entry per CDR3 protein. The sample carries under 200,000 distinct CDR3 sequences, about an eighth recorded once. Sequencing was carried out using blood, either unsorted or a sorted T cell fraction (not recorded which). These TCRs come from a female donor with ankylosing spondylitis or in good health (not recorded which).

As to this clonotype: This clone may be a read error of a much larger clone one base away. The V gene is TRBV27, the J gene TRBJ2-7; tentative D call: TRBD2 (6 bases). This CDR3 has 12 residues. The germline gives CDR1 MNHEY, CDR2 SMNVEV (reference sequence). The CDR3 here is CAGSLGGSEQYF. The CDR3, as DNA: TGTGCCGGCAGTTTAGGAGGGTCCGAGCAGTACTTC.

CDR3 nucleotides: TGTGCCTGGAGGCCGGGGAAAGTCTCCTATAATTCACCCCTCCACTTT. Translation: CAWRPGKVSYNSPLHF. V gene TRBV30 combines with J gene TRBJ1-6; no reliable D call. Trimming removed 3 bases from V and 0 bases from J, with 12 bases in between. CDR3 length: 16 amino acids. Germline loops: CDR1 GTSNPN, CDR2 SVGIG (reference sequence).

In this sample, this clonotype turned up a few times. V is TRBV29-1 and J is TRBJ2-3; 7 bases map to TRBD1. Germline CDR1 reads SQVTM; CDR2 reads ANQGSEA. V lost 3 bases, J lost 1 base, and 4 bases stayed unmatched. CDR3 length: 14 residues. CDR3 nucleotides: TGCAGCGTTGACAGGGGGTCCGGCACAGATACGCAGTATTTT. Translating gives CSVDRGSGTDTQYF.

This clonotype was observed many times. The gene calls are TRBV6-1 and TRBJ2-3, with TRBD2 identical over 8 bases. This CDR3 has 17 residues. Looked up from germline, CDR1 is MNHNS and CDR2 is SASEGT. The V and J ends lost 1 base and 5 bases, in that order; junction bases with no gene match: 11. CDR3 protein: CASSEDTSGSLKDTQYF. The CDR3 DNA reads TGTGCCAGCAGTGAAGACACGAGCGGGAGCCTAAAAGATACGCAGTATTTT.

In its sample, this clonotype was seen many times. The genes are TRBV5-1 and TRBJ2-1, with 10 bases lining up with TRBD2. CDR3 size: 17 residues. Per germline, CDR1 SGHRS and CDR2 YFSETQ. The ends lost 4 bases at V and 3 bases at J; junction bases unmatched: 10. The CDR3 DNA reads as TGCGCCAGCAGCCGACAGTCCGGGACTAGCGTCTACAATGAGCAGTTCTTC. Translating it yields CASSRQSGTSVYNEQFF.

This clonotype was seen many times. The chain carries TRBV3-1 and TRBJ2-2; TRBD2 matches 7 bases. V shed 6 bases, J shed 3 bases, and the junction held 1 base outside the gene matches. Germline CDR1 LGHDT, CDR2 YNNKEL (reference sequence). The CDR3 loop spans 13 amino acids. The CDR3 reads CASRLADTGELFF. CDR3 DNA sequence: TGTGCCAGCAGGCTAGCGGACACCGGGGAGCTGTTTTTT.

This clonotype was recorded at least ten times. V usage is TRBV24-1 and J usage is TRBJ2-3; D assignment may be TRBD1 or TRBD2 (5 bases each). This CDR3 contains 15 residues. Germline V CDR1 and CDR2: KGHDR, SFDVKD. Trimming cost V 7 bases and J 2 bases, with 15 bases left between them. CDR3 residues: CATSLGTAFTDTQYF. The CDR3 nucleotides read TGTGCCACCAGCCTTGGGACGGCCTTCACAGATACGCAGTATTTT.

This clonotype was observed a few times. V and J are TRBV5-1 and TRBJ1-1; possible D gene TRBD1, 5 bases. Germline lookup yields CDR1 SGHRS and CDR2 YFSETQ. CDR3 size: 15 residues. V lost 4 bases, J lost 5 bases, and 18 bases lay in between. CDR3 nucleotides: TGCGCCAGCAGCCTTATGGACGGCTGGGGGACTGAAGCTTTCTTT. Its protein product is CASSLMDGWGTEAFF.

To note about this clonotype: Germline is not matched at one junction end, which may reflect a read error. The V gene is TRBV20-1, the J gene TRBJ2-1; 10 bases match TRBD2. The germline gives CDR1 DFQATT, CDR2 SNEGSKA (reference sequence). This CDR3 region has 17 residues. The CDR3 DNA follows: TGCTGTGCTAGAGATCTCCTAGCGGGAGCCTGGAGAGATGAGCAGTTCTTC. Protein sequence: CCARDLLAGAWRDEQFF.

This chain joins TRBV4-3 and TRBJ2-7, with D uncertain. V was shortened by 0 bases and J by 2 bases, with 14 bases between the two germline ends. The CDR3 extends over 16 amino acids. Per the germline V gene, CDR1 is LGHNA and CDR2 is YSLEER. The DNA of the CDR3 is TGCGCCAGCAGCCAAGATCCCCTCGAGGCTACCTACGAGCAGTACTTC. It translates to CASSQDPLEATYEQYF.

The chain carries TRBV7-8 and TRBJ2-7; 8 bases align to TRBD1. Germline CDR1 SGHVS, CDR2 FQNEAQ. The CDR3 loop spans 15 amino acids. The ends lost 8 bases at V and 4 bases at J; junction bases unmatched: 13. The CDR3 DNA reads TGTGCCAGCGCAGGACAGGGACGGCTCTCGTACGAGCAGTACTTC. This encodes CASAGQGRLSYEQYF.

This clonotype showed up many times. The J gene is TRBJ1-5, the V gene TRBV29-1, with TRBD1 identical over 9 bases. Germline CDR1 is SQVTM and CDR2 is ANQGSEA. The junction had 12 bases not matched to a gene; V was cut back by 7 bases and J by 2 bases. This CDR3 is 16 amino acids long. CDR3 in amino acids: CSGGGTGFVGNQPQHF. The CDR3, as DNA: TGCAGCGGGGGGGGGACAGGGTTTGTAGGCAATCAGCCCCAGCATTTT.

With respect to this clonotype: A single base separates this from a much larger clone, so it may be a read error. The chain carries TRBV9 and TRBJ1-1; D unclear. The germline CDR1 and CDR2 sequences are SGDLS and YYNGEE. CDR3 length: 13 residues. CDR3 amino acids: CTSSEQQYTEAFF. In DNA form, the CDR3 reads TGTACCAGCAGCGAGCAGCAGTACACTGAAGCTTTCTTT.

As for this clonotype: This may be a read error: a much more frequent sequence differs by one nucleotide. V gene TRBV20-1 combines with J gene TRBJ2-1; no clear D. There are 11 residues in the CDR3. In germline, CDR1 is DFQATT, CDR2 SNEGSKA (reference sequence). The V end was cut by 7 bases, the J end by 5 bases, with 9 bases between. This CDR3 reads CSGALNNEQFF. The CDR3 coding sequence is TGCAGTGGAGCCCTCAACAATGAGCAGTTCTTC.

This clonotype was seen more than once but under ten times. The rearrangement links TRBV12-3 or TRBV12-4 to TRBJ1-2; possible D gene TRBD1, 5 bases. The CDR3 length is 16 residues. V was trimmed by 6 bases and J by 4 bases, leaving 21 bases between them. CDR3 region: CASRSLGPPRGYGYTF. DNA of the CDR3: TGTGCCAGCAGAAGTTTGGGACCGCCTAGGGGCTATGGCTACACCTTC.

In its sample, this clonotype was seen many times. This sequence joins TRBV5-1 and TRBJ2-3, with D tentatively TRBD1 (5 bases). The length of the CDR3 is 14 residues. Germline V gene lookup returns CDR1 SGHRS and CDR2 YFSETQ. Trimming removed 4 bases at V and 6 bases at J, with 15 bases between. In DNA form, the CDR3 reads TGCGCCAGCAGCCTCACAGGATTTATGGATACGCAGTATTTT. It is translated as CASSLTGFMDTQYF.

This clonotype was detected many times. The CDR3 loop reads CASSKQGGNQPQHF. CDR3 DNA: TGTGCCAGCAGCAAACAGGGGGGGAACCAGCCCCAGCATTTT. This chain connects TRBV7-2 to TRBJ1-5; 8 bases line up with TRBD1. The CDR3 extends over 14 amino acids. From germline, CDR1 is SGHTA and CDR2 FQGNSA. Trimming removed 5 bases from V and 7 bases from J; junction bases left unmatched: 7.

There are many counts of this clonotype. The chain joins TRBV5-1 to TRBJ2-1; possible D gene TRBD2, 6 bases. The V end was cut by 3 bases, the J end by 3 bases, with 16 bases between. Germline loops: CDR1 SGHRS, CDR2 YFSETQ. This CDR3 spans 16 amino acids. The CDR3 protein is CASSSEGTGGYNEQFF. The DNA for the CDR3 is TGCGCCAGCAGCTCGGAGGGGACCGGGGGCTACAATGAGCAGTTCTTC.